A single sample gave rise to the 6 T cell receptor beta chains below, sequenced in a study of blood T cell repertoires in COVID-19. The method was immunoSEQ multiplex PCR; TCRdb's version includes in-frame clones alone and lacks a portion of them. This table holds over 100,000 clones, around 86% found once. Input material: peripheral blood. The receptors shown here come from a man aged 40-50 years with acute or convalescent COVID-19.

The chain recombines TRBV7-6 with TRBJ1-1; D unclear. Germline CDR1 is SGHVS and CDR2 is FNYEAQ. The V gene lost 3 bases and the J gene lost 2 bases, with 10 bases spanning the gap. CDR3 length: 14 amino acids. This CDR3 reads CASSLRETNTEAFF. The CDR3, as DNA: TGTGCCAGCAGCTTGCGAGAGACAAACACTGAAGCTTTCTTT.

Here the CDR3 DNA reads TGTGCCAGCAGCTTGGCCGGGACTGGGCAGTCCGAGCAGTACTTC. Its protein is CASSLAGTGQSEQYF. V usage is TRBV7-8 and J usage is TRBJ2-7; a possible D gene is TRBD2 (6 bases). CDR1 is SGHVS and CDR2 is FQNEAQ in the germline V gene. V was clipped by 3 bases and J by 6 bases, with 18 bases between them. The CDR3 runs 15 residues.

The chain combines TRBV18 with TRBJ2-5; 8 positions agree with TRBD2. V was clipped by 5 bases and J by 2 bases; unmatched bases: 7. The CDR3 covers 15 residues. Germline V gene sequence: CDR1 KGHSH, CDR2 LQKENI. CDR3: CASSTLRGGQETQYF. The CDR3, as DNA: TGTGCCAGCTCAACCCTTCGGGGGGGTCAAGAGACCCAGTACTTC.

This chain links TRBV19 with TRBJ1-5; tentatively, D is TRBD1 (5 bases). This CDR3 spans 14 amino acids. CDR1 is LNHDA, CDR2 SQIVND, per germline (reference sequence). Trimming cost V 6 bases and J 4 bases, with 13 bases left between them. The CDR3 reads CASSETVVNQPQHF. In nucleotides, the CDR3 is TGTGCCAGTAGCGAGACAGTCGTGAATCAGCCCCAGCATTTT.

V gene TRBV10-3 combines with J gene TRBJ2-7; 12 positions agree with TRBD1. After removal of 8 bases from V and 6 bases from J, the junction contained 2 bases not matched to a gene. Germline V lookup: CDR1 ENHRY, CDR2 SYGVKD. This CDR3 spans 12 amino acids. CDR3 sequence (DNA): TGTGCCATCGGGACAGGGGGCCGCGAGCAGTACTTC. This sequence encodes CAIGTGGREQYF.

This chain uses TRBV27 with TRBJ1-1, with D maybe TRBD1 (6 bases). Germline loops: CDR1 MNHEY, CDR2 SMNVEV (reference sequence). The CDR3 consists of 15 residues. The V end lost 2 bases, the J end lost 2 bases, and 12 bases lay between the germline ends. The CDR3 nucleotides read TGTGCCAGCAGTTTAGGCAGGGGTGGAAACACTGAAGCTTTCTTT. Protein sequence: CASSLGRGGNTEAFF.